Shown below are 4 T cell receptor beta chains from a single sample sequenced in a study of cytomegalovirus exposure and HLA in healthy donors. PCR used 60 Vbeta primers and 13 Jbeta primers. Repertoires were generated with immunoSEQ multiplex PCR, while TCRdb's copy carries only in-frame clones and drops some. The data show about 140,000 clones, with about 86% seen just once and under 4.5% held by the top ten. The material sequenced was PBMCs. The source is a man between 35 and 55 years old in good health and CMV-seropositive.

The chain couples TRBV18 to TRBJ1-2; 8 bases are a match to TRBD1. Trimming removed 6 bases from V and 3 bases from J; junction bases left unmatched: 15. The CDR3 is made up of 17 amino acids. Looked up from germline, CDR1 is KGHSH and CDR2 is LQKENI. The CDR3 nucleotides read TGTGCCAGCTCGCCAAACTCACAGGGGGGGCTTGACTATGGCTACACCTTC. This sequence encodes CASSPNSQGGLDYGYTF. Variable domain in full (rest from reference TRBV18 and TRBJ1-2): NAGVMQNPRHLVRRRGQEARLRCSPMKGHSHVYWYRQLPEEGLKFMVYLQKENIIDESGMPKERFSAEFPKEGPSILRIQQVVRGDSAAYFCASSPNSQGGLDYGYTFGSGTRLTVV.

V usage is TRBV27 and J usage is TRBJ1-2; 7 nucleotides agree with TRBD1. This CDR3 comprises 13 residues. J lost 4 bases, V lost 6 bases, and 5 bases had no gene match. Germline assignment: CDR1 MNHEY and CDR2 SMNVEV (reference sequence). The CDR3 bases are TGTGCCAGCAGGAAACAGGGGACCTATGGCTACACCTTC. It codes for CASRKQGTYGYTF.

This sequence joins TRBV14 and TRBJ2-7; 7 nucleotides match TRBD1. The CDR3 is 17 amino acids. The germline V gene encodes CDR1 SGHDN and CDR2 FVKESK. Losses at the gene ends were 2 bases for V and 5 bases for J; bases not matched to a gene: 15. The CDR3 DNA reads TGTGCCAGCAGCCAACGGGATGGGCGAGGGGGCGAGAACGAGCAGTACTTC. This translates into CASSQRDGRGGENEQYF.

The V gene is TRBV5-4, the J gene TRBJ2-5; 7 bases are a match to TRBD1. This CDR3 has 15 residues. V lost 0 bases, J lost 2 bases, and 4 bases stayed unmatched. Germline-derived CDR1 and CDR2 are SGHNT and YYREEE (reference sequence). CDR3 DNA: TGTGCCAGCAGCTTGGGAGGGACAGCTCAAGAGACCCAGTACTTC. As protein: CASSLGGTAQETQYF.